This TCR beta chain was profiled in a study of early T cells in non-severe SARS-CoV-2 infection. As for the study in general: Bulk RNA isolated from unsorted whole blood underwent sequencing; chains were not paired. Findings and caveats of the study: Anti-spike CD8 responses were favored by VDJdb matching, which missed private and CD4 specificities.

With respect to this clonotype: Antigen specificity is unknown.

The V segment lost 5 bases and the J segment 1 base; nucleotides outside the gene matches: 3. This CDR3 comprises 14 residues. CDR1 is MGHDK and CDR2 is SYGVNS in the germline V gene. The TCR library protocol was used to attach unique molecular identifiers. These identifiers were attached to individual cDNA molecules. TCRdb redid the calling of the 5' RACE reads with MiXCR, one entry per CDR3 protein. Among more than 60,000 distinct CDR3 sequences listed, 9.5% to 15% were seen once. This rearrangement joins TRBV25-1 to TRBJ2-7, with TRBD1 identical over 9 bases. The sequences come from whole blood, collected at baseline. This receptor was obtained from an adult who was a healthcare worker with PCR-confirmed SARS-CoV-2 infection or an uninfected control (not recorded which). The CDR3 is CASSRQGGSYEQYF. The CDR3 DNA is TGTGCCAGCAGTCGACAGGGGGGTTCCTACGAGCAGTACTTC.